A single sample gave rise to the 8 T cell receptor beta chains below, sequenced in a study of CD8 T cells in Susac syndrome (dated 2019 in TCRdb). Libraries were made using the immunoSEQ multiplex PCR assay. RNA was extracted using the RNeasy kit, and about 0.5 to 1 ug of the RNA was reverse transcribed with random hexamers. Using fastp at Q25 and MiXCR, TCRdb reprocessed the public reads and kept productive beta chains. Merged by CDR3 protein, the rows form single entries marked with the most common genes and DNA. The sample profile shows 150,000 to 200,000 distinct CDR3 sequences; approximately 95% of them were found once. The ten largest clonotypes hold about 0.093% of the sample. Sequencing was performed on CD4+ T cells from PBMCs. The receptors originated from a human donor with multiple sclerosis.

The chain is built from TRBV12-5 and TRBJ1-4; D call uncertain. The V end was cut by 1 base, the J end by 7 bases, with 4 bases between. The CDR3 runs 12 residues. Germline V CDR1 and CDR2: LGHNT, FRNRAP. The DNA of the CDR3 is TGTGCTAGTGGTTTGGAAGTTGAAAAACTGTTTTTT. This translates into CASGLEVEKLFF.

This chain connects TRBV30 to TRBJ1-1, with 7 positions matching TRBD1. This CDR3 is 12 amino acids long. Germline lookup yields CDR1 GTSNPN and CDR2 SVGIG (reference sequence). J was trimmed by 5 bases and V by 2 bases; bases with no gene match: 2. CDR3 region: CAWSQGGTEAFF. CDR3 DNA sequence: TGTGCCTGGAGTCAGGGGGGGACTGAAGCTTTCTTT.

This clonotype appeared once. The V and J genes are TRBV5-1 and TRBJ2-5; D is ambiguous. Per germline, CDR1 SGHRS and CDR2 YFSETQ. The CDR3 has 15 residues. Trimming took off 2 bases at V and 5 bases at J, with 16 bases between the two ends. In DNA form, the CDR3 reads TGCGCCAGCAGCTTTAACTGGGGATCTCGTGAGACCCAGTACTTC. It translates to CASSFNWGSRETQYF.

This chain joins TRBV15 and TRBJ2-4, with TRBD2 identical over 12 bases. J gave up 7 bases and V 5 bases, and 9 bases lay outside the gene matches. CDR1 and CDR2 (germline): LNHNV, YYDKDF (reference sequence). The CDR3 sequence is 16 residues long. CDR3 residues: CATSFLAGGLGNIQYF. The CDR3 DNA is TGTGCCACCAGCTTTCTAGCGGGGGGGCTCGGGAACATTCAGTACTTC.

The chain is built from TRBV3-1 and TRBJ2-7; D ambiguous. Deletions cut 0 bases from V and 2 bases from J, with 8 bases between. CDR1 is LGHDT and CDR2 is YNNKEL in the germline V gene (reference sequence). This CDR3 spans 14 amino acids. CDR3 coding DNA: TGTGCCAGCAGCCAAGATGACCATGCCTACGAGCAGTACTTC. Translating gives CASSQDDHAYEQYF.

The rearrangement uses TRBV20-1 and TRBJ2-3, with 8 positions matching TRBD1. Trimming removed 0 bases from V and 5 bases from J; junction bases left unmatched: 7. The CDR3 spans 15 residues. Germline V CDR1 and CDR2: DFQATT, SNEGSKA (reference sequence). CDR3 loop: CSARDLARGLDTQYF. The DNA for the CDR3 is TGCAGTGCTAGAGATCTGGCCAGGGGGCTAGATACGCAGTATTTT.

The chain's CDR3 is CASSFGTSYEQYF. The CDR3 bases are TGTGCCAGCAGTTTCGGGACTAGCTACGAGCAGTACTTC. The chain links TRBV27 to TRBJ2-7, with 8 bases that match TRBD2. V gave up 3 bases and J gave up 3 bases; unmatched junction bases: 1. The germline CDR1 and CDR2 sequences are MNHEY and SMNVEV (reference sequence). The CDR3 sequence is 13 residues long.

The J gene is TRBJ1-2, the V gene TRBV30; D gene uncertain. The CDR3 is made up of 12 amino acids. In germline, CDR1 is GTSNPN, CDR2 SVGIG (reference sequence). Trimming removed 3 bases at V and 6 bases at J, with 11 bases between. CDR3 loop: CAWSLTGNGYTF. CDR3 sequence (DNA): TGTGCCTGGAGCTTGACGGGTAATGGCTACACCTTC.